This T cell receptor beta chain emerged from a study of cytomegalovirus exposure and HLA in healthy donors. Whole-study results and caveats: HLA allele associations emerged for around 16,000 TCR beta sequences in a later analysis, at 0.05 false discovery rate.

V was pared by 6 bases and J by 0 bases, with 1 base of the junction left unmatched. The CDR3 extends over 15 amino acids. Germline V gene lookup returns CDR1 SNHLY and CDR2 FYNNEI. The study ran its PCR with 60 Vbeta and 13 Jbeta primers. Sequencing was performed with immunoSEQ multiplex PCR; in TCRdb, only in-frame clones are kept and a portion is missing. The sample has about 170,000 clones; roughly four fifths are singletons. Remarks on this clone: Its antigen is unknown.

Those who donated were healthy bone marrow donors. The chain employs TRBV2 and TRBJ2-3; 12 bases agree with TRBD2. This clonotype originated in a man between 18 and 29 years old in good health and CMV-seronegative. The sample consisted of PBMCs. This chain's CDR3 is CASRGTSGSTDTQYF. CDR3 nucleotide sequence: TGTGCCAGCAGGGGGACTAGCGGGAGCACAGATACGCAGTATTTT.